These 2 T cell receptor beta chains were sequenced from one sample in a study of blood T cell repertoires in COVID-19 (dated by TCRdb to 2019 to 2021). Library construction relied on the immunoSEQ multiplex PCR assay. TCRdb took over this immuneACCESS table, retaining in-frame rearrangements with V and J assigned. Such tables are incomplete; in checked studies, under half of the missing clones stem from an unresolved V gene, and the remainder is unexplained. This sample holds approximately 40,000 clones; 75% to 90% were observed only once. The biggest ten clones account for around 20% of the sample. Sequences were obtained from peripheral blood. The origin of the receptors is a man between 60 and 70 years old with acute or convalescent COVID-19.

This chain connects TRBV5-1 to TRBJ2-2; 8 positions agree with TRBD1. CDR1 and CDR2 (germline): SGHRS, YFSETQ. The CDR3 contains 17 residues. With V trimmed by 3 bases and J by 3 bases, 10 bases remained unmatched. CDR3 sequence: CASSSGQEVLDTGELFF. CDR3 nucleotides: TGCGCCAGCAGCTCGGGACAGGAAGTCTTGGACACCGGGGAGCTGTTTTTT.

The chain is built from TRBV18 and TRBJ1-1, with a tentative D call TRBD1 (6 bases). The germline gives CDR1 KGHSH, CDR2 LQKENI. The CDR3 is made up of 17 amino acids. V dropped 0 bases and J dropped 6 bases, with 20 bases sitting between them. The DNA of the CDR3 is TGTGCCAGCTCACCACCTTTGGCAGGGAGGGGGAAATCTGAAGCTTTCTTT. As protein: CASSPPLAGRGKSEAFF.